Below are 21 T cell receptor beta chains sequenced from a single sample in a study of T-cell memory formation after mild COVID-19. TCRdb passed the 5' RACE reads through MiXCR, listing each CDR3 protein once. The sample has 350,000 to 500,000 distinct CDR3 sequences, 23% seen once. The specimen sequenced was PBMCs or a T cell subset sorted from them (not recorded which). These receptors were collected from an adult woman who had mild COVID-19 (a few samples of this study predate the infection). Cell type and time point are not known.

The table lists this clonotype with many counts. This rearrangement joins TRBV12-3 or TRBV12-4 to TRBJ2-7, with 9 bases lining up with TRBD1. The CDR3 is made up of 14 amino acids. V dropped 3 bases and J dropped 1; count of bases not matched to a gene: 1. The CDR3 coding sequence is TGTGCCAGCAGTTTGGGACAGGGTTCCTACGAGCAGTACTTC. Residues: CASSLGQGSYEQYF.

The chain recombines TRBV6-1 with TRBJ2-3; TRBD2 matches at 12 bases. The CDR3 runs 17 residues. J lost 3 bases, V lost 7 bases, and 11 bases had no gene match. The germline gives CDR1 MNHNS, CDR2 SASEGT. For the CDR3, the DNA is TGTGCCAGCACCAGGACTAGCGGGGCCACAGGTACAGATACGCAGTATTTT. It encodes CASTRTSGATGTDTQYF.

The genes are TRBV29-1 and TRBJ2-1; D is perhaps TRBD1 (6 bases). The CDR3 loop spans 12 amino acids. Germline-derived CDR1 and CDR2 are SQVTM and ANQGSEA. V was shortened by 7 bases and J by 1 base, with 8 bases between the two germline ends. CDR3 protein: CSATGSYNEQFF. In nucleotides, the CDR3 is TGCAGCGCGACAGGATCCTACAATGAGCAGTTCTTC.

This clonotype has more than one count but fewer than ten. This sequence joins TRBV7-8 and TRBJ2-1; a possible D gene is TRBD2 (6 bases). CDR3 length: 16 amino acids. Trimming removed 0 bases at V and 5 bases at J, with 14 bases between. Germline assignment: CDR1 SGHVS and CDR2 FQNEAQ. The CDR3 bases are TGTGCCAGCAGCTTAGCGGGACTTATTATGGACAATGAGCAGTTCTTC. It specifies CASSLAGLIMDNEQFF.

The chain has TRBV12-3 or TRBV12-4 and TRBJ2-7; tentatively, D is TRBD2 (5 bases). The germline V and J ends were trimmed by 5 bases and 4 bases, with 12 bases remaining between them. The CDR3 totals 13 residues. The CDR3 region has the DNA TGTGCCAGCAGTCCAACCCGGGGTTACGAGCAGTACTTC. Protein product: CASSPTRGYEQYF.

The sample holds a few counts of this clonotype. CDR3 DNA: TGTGCCAGCAGGGCAAACTCAGTGGGCCATACGCAGTATTTT. It specifies CASRANSVGHTQYF. The chain links TRBV6-1 to TRBJ2-3; unclear D gene. CDR1 is MNHNS and CDR2 is SASEGT in the germline V gene. V lost 6 bases and J lost 7, with 17 bases in between. This CDR3 has 14 residues.

The chain recombines TRBV7-7 with TRBJ2-7; D is possibly TRBD2 (5 bases). Trimming removed 1 base from V and 2 bases from J, with 9 bases in between. This CDR3 has 14 amino acids. CDR1 and CDR2 (germline): SSHAT, FNYEAQ (reference sequence). In nucleotides, the CDR3 is TGTGCCAGCAGCTTAGGGCAAGCGGCCTACGAGCAGTACTTC. Translated: CASSLGQAAYEQYF.

The chain has TRBV20-1 and TRBJ2-7, with TRBD2 matching over 9 bases. This CDR3 is 14 amino acids long. Per germline, CDR1 DFQATT and CDR2 SNEGSKA (reference sequence). V trimming: 3 bases; J trimming: 2 bases; junction bases outside the gene matches: 5. CDR3 sequence: CSASHGGRAYEQYF. As DNA, the CDR3 is TGCAGTGCTAGCCATGGCGGGAGGGCCTACGAGCAGTACTTC.

The chain is built from TRBV6-1 and TRBJ1-6; no firm D call. This CDR3 region has 12 residues. The V and J ends lost 7 bases and 7 bases respectively, with 8 bases between them. CDR1 MNHNS and CDR2 SASEGT come from the germline V gene. CDR3 region: CASKPTNSPLHF. DNA for the CDR3: TGTGCCAGCAAGCCGACGAATTCACCCCTCCACTTT.

V usage is TRBV20-1 and J usage is TRBJ2-1; the D gene is possibly TRBD1 (6 bases). The germline gives CDR1 DFQATT, CDR2 SNEGSKA (reference sequence). The CDR3 runs 15 residues. Trimming took off 1 base at V and 3 bases at J, with 13 bases between the two ends. Here the CDR3 DNA reads TGCAGTGCTAGAGGGACAGATGTTGTCTACAATGAGCAGTTCTTC. Translated, it gives CSARGTDVVYNEQFF.

There are a few counts of this clonotype. The V gene is TRBV3-1, the J gene TRBJ2-1; possible D gene TRBD1, 6 bases. The CDR3 spans 14 residues. Trimming stripped 0 bases from V and 10 bases from J, with 13 bases between. Germline CDR1 LGHDT, CDR2 YNNKEL (reference sequence). CDR3 bases: TGTGCCAGCAGCCAAGACCTATCCAGGGGCGAGCAGTTCTTC. It specifies CASSQDLSRGEQFF.

The CDR3 DNA sequence: TGTGCCAGCAGTCCCACAGGGGGAGAGACCCAGTACTTC. It codes for CASSPTGGETQYF. The chain links TRBV12-3 or TRBV12-4 to TRBJ2-5, with TRBD1 matching 8 bases. The CDR3 consists of 13 residues. V gave up 5 bases and J gave up 4 bases; unmatched junction bases: 3.

This clonotype was seen a handful of times. The DNA of the CDR3 is TGTGCCAGCAGTCATAGGGAAGAGACCCAGTACTTC. Amino acid sequence: CASSHREETQYF. This rearrangement joins TRBV12-3 or TRBV12-4 to TRBJ2-5; D unclear. The CDR3 covers 12 residues. Trimming stripped 5 bases from V and 3 bases from J, with 7 bases between.

The chain employs TRBV6-5 and TRBJ2-5; D is uncertain. The length of the CDR3 is 13 residues. The V and J ends lost 6 bases and 5 bases respectively, with 13 bases between them. Germline loops: CDR1 MNHEY, CDR2 SVGAGI. Here the CDR3 reads CASSQALWETQYF. The CDR3 nucleotides are TGTGCCAGCAGCCAGGCCCTTTGGGAGACCCAGTACTTC.

CDR3 sequence (DNA): TGTGCCAGCAGTTTCGGACAGACAAAAGAGACCCAGTACTTC. Amino acid sequence: CASSFGQTKETQYF. This chain links TRBV12-3 or TRBV12-4 with TRBJ2-5, with D possibly being TRBD1 (6 bases). The ends were cut back, 3 bases at V and 3 bases at J, with 11 bases in the middle. This CDR3 is 14 amino acids long.

DNA of the CDR3: TGTGCCAGCAGCGCGCGACGGGACACCTATGAAGCTTTCTTT. It encodes CASSARRDTYEAFF. The J gene is TRBJ1-1, the V gene TRBV5-4; tentatively, D is TRBD1 (6 bases). The CDR3 spans 14 residues. Trimming removed 4 bases at V and 7 bases at J, with 17 bases between. Germline CDR1 and CDR2: SGHNT and YYREEE (reference sequence).

The V call is TRBV11-2, the J call TRBJ2-1; D gene unclear. Germline V CDR1 and CDR2: SGHAT, FQNNGV. Trimming removed 2 bases from V and 8 bases from J, with 10 bases in between. This CDR3 contains 13 residues. Here the CDR3 reads CASSLTRSDEQFF. CDR3 DNA: TGTGCCAGCAGCTTAACCAGGTCTGATGAGCAGTTCTTC.

This clonotype was seen repeatedly, ten times or more. The rearrangement links TRBV7-8 to TRBJ2-5; 10 bases are a match to TRBD1. The CDR3 spans 15 residues. V trimming: 4 bases; J trimming: 2 bases; junction bases outside the gene matches: 4. CDR1 is SGHVS, CDR2 FQNEAQ, per germline. CDR3 protein: CASSSGQGGQETQYF. CDR3 nucleotide sequence: TGTGCCAGCAGCTCCGGACAGGGGGGACAAGAGACCCAGTACTTC.

This clonotype was picked up many times. J is TRBJ1-1 and V is TRBV2, with D maybe TRBD1 (5 bases). Germline assignment: CDR1 SNHLY and CDR2 FYNNEI. This CDR3 comprises 13 residues. The V end lost 3 bases, the J end lost 5 bases, and 10 bases lay between the germline ends. This chain's CDR3 is CASSDNWGTEAFF. CDR3 sequence (DNA): TGTGCCAGCAGTGACAATTGGGGGACTGAAGCTTTCTTT.

In its sample, this clonotype was seen a few times. The CDR3 spells CASSRWTGGASYNEQFF. The CDR3, as DNA: TGTGCCAGCAGCCGCTGGACAGGGGGCGCATCCTACAATGAGCAGTTCTTC. V gene TRBV14 combines with J gene TRBJ2-1; TRBD1 matches at 11 bases. The CDR3 contains 17 residues. Germline assignment: CDR1 SGHDN and CDR2 FVKESK. V gave up 4 bases and J gave up 1 base; unmatched junction bases: 6. The full variable domain, completed using reference TRBV14 and TRBJ2-1, is EAGVTQFPSHSVIEKGQTVTLRCDPISGHDNLYWYRRVMGKEIKFLLHFVKESKQDESGMPNNRFLAERTGGTYSTLKVQPAELEDSGVYFCASSRWTGGASYNEQFFGPGTRLTVL.

V and J are TRBV7-3 and TRBJ2-5; the match to TRBD1 covers 7 bases. The CDR3 runs 15 residues. The J segment lost 5 bases and the V segment lost 4 bases, leaving 10 bases of the junction unmatched. The V gene's germline CDR1 is SGHTA and CDR2 FQGTGA. CDR3 nucleotides: TGTGCCAGCAGCTCCCAGGACAGGTCAGGCGAGACCCAGTACTTC. It is translated as CASSSQDRSGETQYF.